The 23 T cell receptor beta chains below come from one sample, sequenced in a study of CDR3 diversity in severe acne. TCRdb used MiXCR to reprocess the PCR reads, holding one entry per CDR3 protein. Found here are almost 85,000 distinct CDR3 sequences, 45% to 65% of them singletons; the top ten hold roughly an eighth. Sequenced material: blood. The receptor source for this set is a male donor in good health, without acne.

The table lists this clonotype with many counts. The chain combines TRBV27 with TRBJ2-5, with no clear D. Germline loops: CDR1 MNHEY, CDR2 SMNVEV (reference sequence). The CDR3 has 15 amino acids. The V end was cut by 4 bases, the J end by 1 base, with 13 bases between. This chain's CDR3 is CASSSVGVAQETQYF. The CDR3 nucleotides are TGTGCCAGCAGTTCCGTTGGGGTCGCCCAAGAGACCCAGTACTTC.

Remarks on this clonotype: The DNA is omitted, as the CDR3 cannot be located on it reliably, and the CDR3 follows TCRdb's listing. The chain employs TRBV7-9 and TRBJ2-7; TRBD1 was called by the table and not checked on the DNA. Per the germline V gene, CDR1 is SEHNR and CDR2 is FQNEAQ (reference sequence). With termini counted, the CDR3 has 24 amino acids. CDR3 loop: CASSRDRYKRNEQFFGPGGYEQYF.

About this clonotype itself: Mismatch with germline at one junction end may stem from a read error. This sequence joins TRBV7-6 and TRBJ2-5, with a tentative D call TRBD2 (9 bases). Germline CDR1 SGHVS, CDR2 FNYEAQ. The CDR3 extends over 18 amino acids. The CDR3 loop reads CASSPISGSRGLQETQCF. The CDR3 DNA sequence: TGTGCCAGCAGCCCTATTAGCGGGAGCAGGGGGCTTCAAGAGACCCAGTGCTTC.

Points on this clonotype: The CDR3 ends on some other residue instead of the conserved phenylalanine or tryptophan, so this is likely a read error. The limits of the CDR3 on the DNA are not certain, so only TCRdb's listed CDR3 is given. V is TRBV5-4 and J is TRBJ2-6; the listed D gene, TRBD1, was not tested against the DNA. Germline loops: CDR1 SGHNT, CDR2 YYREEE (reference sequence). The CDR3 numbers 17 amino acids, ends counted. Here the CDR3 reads CASSLGQGKAGANVLML.

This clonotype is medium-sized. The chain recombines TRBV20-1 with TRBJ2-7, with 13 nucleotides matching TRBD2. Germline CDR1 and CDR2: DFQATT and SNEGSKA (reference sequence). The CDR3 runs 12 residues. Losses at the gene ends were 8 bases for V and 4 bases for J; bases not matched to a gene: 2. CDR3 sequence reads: CSTLAGGYEQYF. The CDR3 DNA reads TGCAGTACACTAGCGGGAGGGTACGAGCAGTACTTC.

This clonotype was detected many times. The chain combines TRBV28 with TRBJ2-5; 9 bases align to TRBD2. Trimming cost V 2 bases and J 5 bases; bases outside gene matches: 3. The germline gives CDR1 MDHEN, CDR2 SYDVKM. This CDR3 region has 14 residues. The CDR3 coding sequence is TGTGCCAGCAGTTTACTAGCGGGGCGGGAGACCCAGTACTTC. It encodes CASSLLAGRETQYF.

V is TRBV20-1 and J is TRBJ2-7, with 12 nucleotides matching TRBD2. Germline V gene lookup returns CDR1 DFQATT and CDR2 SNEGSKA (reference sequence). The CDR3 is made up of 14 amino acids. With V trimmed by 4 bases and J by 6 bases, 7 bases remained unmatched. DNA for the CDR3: TGCAGTGCTAAGACTAGCGGGAGTAATACCGAGCAGTACTTC. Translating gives CSAKTSGSNTEQYF.

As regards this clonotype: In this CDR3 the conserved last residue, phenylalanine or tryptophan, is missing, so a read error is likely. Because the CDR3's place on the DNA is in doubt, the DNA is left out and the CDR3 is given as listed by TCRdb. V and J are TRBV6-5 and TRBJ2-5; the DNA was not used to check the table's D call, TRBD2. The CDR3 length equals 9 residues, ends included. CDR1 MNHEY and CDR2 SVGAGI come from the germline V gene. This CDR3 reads CASSEVRTS.

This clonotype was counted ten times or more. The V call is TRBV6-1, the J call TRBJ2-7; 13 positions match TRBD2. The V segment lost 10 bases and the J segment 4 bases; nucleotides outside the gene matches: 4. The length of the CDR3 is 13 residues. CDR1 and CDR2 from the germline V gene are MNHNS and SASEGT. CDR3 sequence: CANGLAGEYEQYF. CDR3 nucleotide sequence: TGTGCCAACGGACTAGCGGGAGAATACGAGCAGTACTTC.

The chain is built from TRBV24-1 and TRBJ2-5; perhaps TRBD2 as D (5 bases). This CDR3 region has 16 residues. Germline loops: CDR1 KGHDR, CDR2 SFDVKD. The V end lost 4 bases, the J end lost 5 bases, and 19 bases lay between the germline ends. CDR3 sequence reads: CATSDNTGGRWETQYF. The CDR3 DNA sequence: TGTGCCACCAGTGACAACACCGGAGGAAGGTGGGAGACCCAGTACTTC.

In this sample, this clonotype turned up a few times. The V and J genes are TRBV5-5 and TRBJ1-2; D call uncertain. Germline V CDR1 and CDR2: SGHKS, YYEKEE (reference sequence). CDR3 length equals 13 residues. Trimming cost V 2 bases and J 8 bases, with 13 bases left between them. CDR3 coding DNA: TGTGCCAGCAGCTTCCCGGTCCCAGAGGGCTACACCTTC. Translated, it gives CASSFPVPEGYTF.

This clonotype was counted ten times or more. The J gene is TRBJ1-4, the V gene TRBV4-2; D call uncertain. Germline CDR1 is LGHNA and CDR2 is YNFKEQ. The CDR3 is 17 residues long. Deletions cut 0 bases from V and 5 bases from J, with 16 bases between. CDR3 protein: CASSQDNEGLGNEKLFF. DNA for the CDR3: TGTGCCAGCAGCCAAGATAATGAAGGGCTGGGGAATGAAAAACTGTTTTTT.

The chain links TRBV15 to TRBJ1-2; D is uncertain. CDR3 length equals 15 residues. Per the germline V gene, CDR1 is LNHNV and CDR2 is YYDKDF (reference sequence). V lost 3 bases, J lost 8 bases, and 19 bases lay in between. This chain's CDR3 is CATSSPRTAGSGYTF. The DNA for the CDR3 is TGTGCCACCAGCAGTCCACGGACTGCGGGGAGCGGCTACACCTTC.

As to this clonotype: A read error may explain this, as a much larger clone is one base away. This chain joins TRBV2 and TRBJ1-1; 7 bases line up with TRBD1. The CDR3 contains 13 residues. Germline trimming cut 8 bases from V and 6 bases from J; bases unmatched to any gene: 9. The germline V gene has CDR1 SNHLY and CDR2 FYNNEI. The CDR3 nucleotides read TGTGCCAGCGGTGCGGTGACAGGGCCTGAAGCTTTCTTT. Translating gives CASGAVTGPEAFF.

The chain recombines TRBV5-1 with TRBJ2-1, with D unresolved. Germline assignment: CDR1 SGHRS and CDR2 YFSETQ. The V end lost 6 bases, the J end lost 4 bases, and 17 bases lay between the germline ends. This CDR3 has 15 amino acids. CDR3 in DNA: TGCGCCAGCAACTTAGACGGCACAGAGTACAATGAGCAGTTCTTC. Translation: CASNLDGTEYNEQFF. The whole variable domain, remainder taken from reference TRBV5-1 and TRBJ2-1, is KAGVTQTPRYLIKTRGQQVTLSCSPISGHRSVSWYQQTPGQGLQFLFEYFSETQRNKGNFPGRFSGRQFSNSRSEMNVSTLELGDSALYLCASNLDGTEYNEQFFGPGTRLTVL.

Here the CDR3 reads CASSTGQGGLETQYF. CDR3 nucleotides: TGCGCCAGCAGCACGGGACAGGGAGGGCTAGAGACCCAGTACTTC. The V gene is TRBV5-1, the J gene TRBJ2-5, with TRBD1 matching 9 bases. Trimming took 4 bases from V and 4 from J; bases not matched to a gene: 8. From germline, CDR1 is SGHRS and CDR2 YFSETQ. This CDR3 has 15 amino acids. The variable domain in full, with the rest retrieved from reference TRBV5-1 and TRBJ2-5, is KAGVTQTPRYLIKTRGQQVTLSCSPISGHRSVSWYQQTPGQGLQFLFEYFSETQRNKGNFPGRFSGRQFSNSRSEMNVSTLELGDSALYLCASSTGQGGLETQYFGPGTRLLVL.

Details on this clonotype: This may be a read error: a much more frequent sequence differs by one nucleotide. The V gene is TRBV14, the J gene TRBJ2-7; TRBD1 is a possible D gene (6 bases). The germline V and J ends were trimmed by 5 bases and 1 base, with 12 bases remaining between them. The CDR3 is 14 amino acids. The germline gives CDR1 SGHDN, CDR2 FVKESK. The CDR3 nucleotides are TGTGCCAGCAGCTGGCGACAGGCTTCCTACGAGCAGTACTTC. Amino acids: CASSWRQASYEQYF.

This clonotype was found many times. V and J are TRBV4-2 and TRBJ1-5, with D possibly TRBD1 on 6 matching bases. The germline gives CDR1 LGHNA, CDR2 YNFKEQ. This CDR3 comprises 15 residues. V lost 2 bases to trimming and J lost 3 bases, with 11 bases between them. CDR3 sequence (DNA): TGTGCCAGCAGCCAAACAGGGTTTGTCAATCAGCCCCAGCATTTT. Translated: CASSQTGFVNQPQHF.

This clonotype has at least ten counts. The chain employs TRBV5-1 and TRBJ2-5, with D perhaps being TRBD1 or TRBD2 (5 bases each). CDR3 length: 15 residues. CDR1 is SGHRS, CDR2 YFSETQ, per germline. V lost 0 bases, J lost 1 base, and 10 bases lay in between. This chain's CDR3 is CASSLAGAAQETQYF. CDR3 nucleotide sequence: TGCGCCAGCAGCTTGGCCGGGGCAGCCCAAGAGACCCAGTACTTC.

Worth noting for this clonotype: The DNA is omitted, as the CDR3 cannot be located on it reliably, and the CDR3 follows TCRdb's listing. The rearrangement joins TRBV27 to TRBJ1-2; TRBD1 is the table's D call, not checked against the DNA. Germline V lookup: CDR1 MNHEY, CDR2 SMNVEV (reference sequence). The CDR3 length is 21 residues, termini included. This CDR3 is CAIRAVLRAGTGGPKGNGYTF.

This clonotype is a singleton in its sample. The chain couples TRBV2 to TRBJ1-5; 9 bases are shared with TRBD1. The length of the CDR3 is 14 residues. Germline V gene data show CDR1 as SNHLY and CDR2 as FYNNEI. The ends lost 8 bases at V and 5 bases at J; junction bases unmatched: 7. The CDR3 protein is CASLSGTGYQPQHF. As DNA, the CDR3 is TGTGCCAGCCTCTCCGGGACAGGGTATCAGCCCCAGCATTTT.

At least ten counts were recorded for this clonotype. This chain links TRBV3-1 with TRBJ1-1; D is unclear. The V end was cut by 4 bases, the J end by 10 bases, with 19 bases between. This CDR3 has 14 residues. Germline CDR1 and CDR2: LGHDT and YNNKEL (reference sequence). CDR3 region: CASSPTAGSSVAFF. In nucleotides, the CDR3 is TGTGCCAGCAGCCCCACAGCGGGGAGTTCGGTAGCTTTCTTT.

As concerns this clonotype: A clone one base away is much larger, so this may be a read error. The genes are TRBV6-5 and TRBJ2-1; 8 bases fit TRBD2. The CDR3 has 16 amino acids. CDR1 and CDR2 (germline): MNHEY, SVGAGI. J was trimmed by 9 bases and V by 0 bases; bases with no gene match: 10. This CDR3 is CASSYSWGLDWREQFF. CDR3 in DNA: TGTGCCAGCAGTTACTCTTGGGGACTAGACTGGCGTGAGCAGTTCTTC.